Shown below are 2 T cell receptor beta chains from a single sample sequenced in a study of shared clonotypes between healthy human individuals. Measured with immunoSEQ multiplex PCR; TCRdb has only the in-frame clones, and not every one. The sample records just over 2,000,000 clones, 90% to 95% being singletons. Sequencing used naive CD4+ T cells sorted from blood. Described subset: CD45RA+ positively selected. These receptors all come from a man aged 18 to 29 in good health.

The chain couples TRBV18 to TRBJ1-2; tentative D call: TRBD1 (5 bases). Per the germline V gene, CDR1 is KGHSH and CDR2 is LQKENI. Trimming cost V 2 bases and J 8 bases, with 15 bases left between them. This CDR3 spans 14 amino acids. CDR3 loop: CASSPGVLGGGYTF. The CDR3 bases are TGTGCCAGCTCACCAGGCGTTCTCGGGGGAGGCTACACCTTC.

The V gene is TRBV10-3, the J gene TRBJ2-7, with D hard to call. Germline lookup yields CDR1 ENHRY and CDR2 SYGVKD. The CDR3 has 12 residues. Trimming removed 0 bases at V and 5 bases at J, with 5 bases between. The CDR3, as DNA: TGTGCCATCAGTGAGTCGTTTCACGAGCAGTACTTC. Translation: CAISESFHEQYF.